Below are 32 T cell receptor beta chains sequenced from a single sample in a study of T cells in Graves' hyperthyroidism and ophthalmopathy. RNA transcripts gave rise to amplified TCR beta CDR3 regions. First-round RT-PCR targeting the TCR CDR3 was performed with the HTBI primer set. In TCRdb, the multiplex PCR reads were re-called with MiXCR into one record per CDR3 protein. This table has about 350,000 distinct CDR3 sequences, about 14% appearing once. The sequenced material came from blood. The receptor source for this set is a woman aged 25 to 39 with Graves' hyperthyroidism.

This clonotype has at least ten counts. The chain carries TRBV11-2 and TRBJ2-1; D is possibly TRBD2 (6 bases). This CDR3 region has 17 residues. The V and J ends lost 5 bases and 7 bases respectively, with 24 bases between them. Germline-derived CDR1 and CDR2 are SGHAT and FQNNGV. The CDR3 protein is CASSAYYSRGGFNEQFF. The CDR3, as DNA: TGTGCCAGCAGCGCCTACTATAGCCGGGGAGGTTTTAATGAGCAGTTCTTC. Combining the CDR3 with reference TRBV11-2 and TRBJ2-1 gives the whole variable domain EAGVAQSPRYKIIEKRQSVAFWCNPISGHATLYWYQQILGQGPKLLIQFQNNGVVDDSQLPKDRFSAERLKGVDSTLKIQPAKLEDSAVYLCASSAYYSRGGFNEQFFGPGTRLTVL.

This clonotype was found many times. This sequence joins TRBV28 and TRBJ2-3; D possibly corresponds to TRBD2 (5 bases). Deletions cut 7 bases from V and 6 bases from J, with 14 bases between. The germline V gene encodes CDR1 MDHEN and CDR2 SYDVKM. CDR3 size: 13 residues. The CDR3 DNA reads as TGTGCCAGCAACTTCGGACTCGGGGATACGCAGTATTTT. The encoded protein is CASNFGLGDTQYF.

This clonotype was seen repeatedly, ten times or more. The rearrangement uses TRBV12-3 or TRBV12-4 and TRBJ2-5; maybe TRBD2 (5 bases). The CDR3 extends over 13 amino acids. V was trimmed by 5 bases and J by 11 bases, leaving 18 bases between them. CDR3 in DNA: TGTGCCAGCAGTGAGGGTGGAGTTGGATTTCAGTACTTC. Encoded protein: CASSEGGVGFQYF.

There are many counts of this clonotype. V is TRBV28 and J is TRBJ1-5, with D possibly matching TRBD1 (6 bases). CDR1 and CDR2 from the germline V gene are MDHEN and SYDVKM. This CDR3 contains 18 residues. Deletions cut 3 bases from V and 0 bases from J, with 18 bases between. The CDR3 spells CASSLRGLQGTSNQPQHF. For the CDR3, the DNA is TGTGCCAGCAGTTTGCGGGGGCTCCAGGGAACTAGCAATCAGCCCCAGCATTTT.

The rearrangement links TRBV7-9 to TRBJ2-7; D may be TRBD1 (6 bases). Per germline, CDR1 SEHNR and CDR2 FQNEAQ (reference sequence). V was shortened by 5 bases and J by 2 bases, with 22 bases between the two germline ends. The CDR3 sequence is 17 residues long. CDR3 coding DNA: TGTGCCAGCAGCCCGTGGGTCCGACAGGTCATTACCTACGAGCAGTACTTC. This encodes CASSPWVRQVITYEQYF.

The chain carries TRBV19 and TRBJ1-2; D is undetermined. V lost 7 bases and J lost 9, with 21 bases in between. Germline CDR1 and CDR2: LNHDA and SQIVND (reference sequence). The CDR3 totals 14 residues. The CDR3 sequence is CASTTTGREIRYTF. The CDR3 bases are TGTGCCAGTACCACGACTGGACGGGAGATCCGCTACACCTTC.

The CDR3 reads CASEEAPGTDTQYF. DNA for the CDR3: TGTGCCAGCGAGGAGGCACCAGGGACAGATACGCAGTATTTT. The rearrangement links TRBV28 to TRBJ2-3, with D perhaps being TRBD1 or TRBD2 (5 bases each). The CDR3 consists of 14 residues. The V end lost 8 bases, the J end lost 3 bases, and 15 bases lay between the germline ends. Germline loops: CDR1 MDHEN, CDR2 SYDVKM.

This clonotype was observed at least ten times. The chain is built from TRBV3-1 and TRBJ1-5; D is perhaps TRBD1 (5 bases). The V gene lost 4 bases and the J gene lost 3 bases, with 13 bases spanning the gap. Germline loops: CDR1 LGHDT, CDR2 YNNKEL (reference sequence). The CDR3 contains 15 residues. The CDR3 protein is CASSLRGVSNQPQHF. CDR3 DNA sequence: TGTGCCAGCAGCCTCCGAGGGGTTTCCAATCAGCCCCAGCATTTT.

A remark on this clonotype: A read error is possible here, since a much larger clone lies one base away. This rearrangement joins TRBV6-2 or TRBV6-3 to TRBJ1-2; 9 positions agree with TRBD1. V trimming: 8 bases; J trimming: 6 bases; junction bases outside the gene matches: 13. CDR3 length: 15 amino acids. The germline gives CDR1 MNHEY, CDR2 SVGEGT. DNA of the CDR3: TGTGCCAGCCAACCCCGACAGGGGGGGGTCCATGGCTACACCTTC. Translating it yields CASQPRQGGVHGYTF.

The J gene is TRBJ2-7, the V gene TRBV30, with 12 bases fitting TRBD2. The CDR3 is made up of 14 amino acids. The germline V gene encodes CDR1 GTSNPN and CDR2 SVGIG (reference sequence). V was pared by 1 base and J by 7 bases, with 5 bases of the junction left unmatched. CDR3 amino acids: CAWSGTSGTGEQYF. The CDR3 DNA sequence: TGTGCCTGGAGTGGGACTAGCGGGACGGGGGAGCAGTACTTC.

This clonotype was recorded many times. The chain uses TRBV15 and TRBJ2-5; a possible D gene is TRBD2 (5 bases). Per germline, CDR1 LNHNV and CDR2 YYDKDF (reference sequence). CDR3 length: 13 amino acids. Deletions cut 3 bases from V and 5 bases from J, with 10 bases between. This CDR3 reads CATSRLAVETQYF. The CDR3 DNA is TGTGCCACCAGCAGGCTAGCAGTTGAGACCCAGTACTTC.

The gene calls are TRBV7-2 and TRBJ2-1; 9 bases agree with TRBD1. The CDR3 consists of 13 residues. The V gene end was trimmed by 6 bases and the J gene end by 5 bases; junction bases not matched to a gene: 2. Germline CDR1 SGHTA, CDR2 FQGNSA. The CDR3 spells CASRGQGNNEQFF. CDR3 in DNA: TGTGCCAGCAGGGGACAGGGTAACAATGAGCAGTTCTTC. The entire variable domain, with the rest obtained from reference TRBV7-2 and TRBJ2-1, is as follows: GAGVSQSPSNKVTEKGKDVELRCDPISGHTALYWYRQSLGQGLEFLIYFQGNSAPDKSGLPSDRFSAERTGGSVSTLTIQRTQQEDSAVYLCASRGQGNNEQFFGPGTRLTVL.

On this clonotype: This clone may be a read error of a much larger clone one base away. This CDR3 is CASSLTRNTGELFF. In DNA form, the CDR3 reads TGTGCCAGCAGCTTGACCAGGAACACCGGGGAGCTGTTTTTT. The chain combines TRBV7-9 with TRBJ2-2; D remains unclear. CDR3 length: 14 residues. The germline V gene encodes CDR1 SEHNR and CDR2 FQNEAQ (reference sequence). Trimming took 3 bases from V and 1 from J, leaving 6 bases between them.

This clonotype was detected ten times or more. The chain links TRBV3-1 to TRBJ1-1; the D is unclear. The CDR3 loop spans 13 amino acids. Germline V gene lookup returns CDR1 LGHDT and CDR2 YNNKEL (reference sequence). The germline V and J ends were trimmed by 3 bases and 4 bases, with 9 bases remaining between them. CDR3 protein: CASSQTSSTEAFF. The DNA of the CDR3 is TGTGCCAGCAGCCAGACGAGTAGCACTGAAGCTTTCTTT.

A few counts support this clonotype. The chain recombines TRBV7-9 with TRBJ2-7; tentative D call: TRBD2 (6 bases). CDR1 and CDR2 (germline): SEHNR, FQNEAQ (reference sequence). CDR3 length: 14 residues. Trimming removed 2 bases at V and 5 bases at J, with 13 bases between. The chain's CDR3 is CASSLTGLQDEQYF. The CDR3 DNA reads as TGTGCCAGCAGCTTAACGGGACTTCAGGACGAGCAGTACTTC.

This clonotype has at least ten counts. The chain is built from TRBV24-1 and TRBJ2-7; D might be TRBD1 or TRBD2, each matching 6 bases. CDR1 is KGHDR and CDR2 is SFDVKD in the germline V gene. The CDR3 sequence is 15 residues long. V lost 5 bases and J 9 bases, leaving 22 bases between the germline ends. Here the CDR3 reads CATSGGAGPPTRQYF. The CDR3 DNA reads TGTGCCACCAGTGGGGGGGCAGGCCCACCTACGAGGCAGTACTTC.

This sequence joins TRBV20-1 and TRBJ2-3; no clear D gene. V lost 4 bases, J lost 0 bases, and 11 bases lay in between. Germline-derived CDR1 and CDR2 are DFQATT and SNEGSKA (reference sequence). The CDR3 sequence is 14 residues long. The CDR3 reads CSANRPDSTDTQYF. The CDR3 coding sequence is TGCAGTGCTAACAGACCCGATAGCACAGATACGCAGTATTTT.

There are many counts of this clonotype. The chain uses TRBV27 and TRBJ2-7; the D is unclear. This CDR3 contains 14 residues. V lost 4 bases and J 2 bases, leaving 12 bases between the germline ends. The V gene's germline CDR1 is MNHEY and CDR2 SMNVEV (reference sequence). For the CDR3, the DNA is TGTGCCAGCAGTTCCCCCGGTAGGGCCTACGAGCAGTACTTC. It specifies CASSSPGRAYEQYF.

This clonotype has just a few counts. The chain couples TRBV6-1 to TRBJ2-5, with 10 bases lining up with TRBD1. The V gene's germline CDR1 is MNHNS and CDR2 SASEGT. This CDR3 region has 18 residues. Unmatched junction bases numbered 13, after V lost 2 bases and J lost 4 bases. The CDR3 region is CASSEQVVRDRGRETQYF. The DNA of the CDR3 is TGTGCCAGCAGTGAACAAGTCGTGAGAGACAGGGGGCGAGAGACCCAGTACTTC.

The chain is built from TRBV9 and TRBJ1-5; D not certain. Germline loops: CDR1 SGDLS, CDR2 YYNGEE. The CDR3 totals 14 residues. The germline V and J ends were trimmed by 3 bases and 7 bases, with 14 bases remaining between them. CDR3 nucleotides: TGTGCCAGCAGCGCTAGTATCTGGGGACAGCCCCAGCATTTT. Its protein is CASSASIWGQPQHF.

Concerning this clonotype itself: This may be a read error: a much more frequent sequence differs by one nucleotide. The chain has TRBV28 and TRBJ2-2; D not resolved. Trimming took 5 bases from V and 6 from J, leaving 4 bases between them. The CDR3 is made up of 11 amino acids. Germline V gene data show CDR1 as MDHEN and CDR2 as SYDVKM. CDR3 residues: CASSDAGELFF. The CDR3 bases are TGTGCCAGCAGTGACGCCGGGGAGCTGTTTTTT.

This clonotype was counted many times. The chain joins TRBV27 to TRBJ1-1; unclear D gene. The CDR3 is 15 residues long. The V gene lost 5 bases and the J gene lost 4 bases, with 17 bases spanning the gap. Looked up from germline, CDR1 is MNHEY and CDR2 is SMNVEV (reference sequence). The CDR3 region has the DNA TGTGCCAGCAGTCTCGTACCGCGGGGTGCCACTGAAGCTTTCTTT. Residues: CASSLVPRGATEAFF.

This clonotype has just a few counts. The gene calls are TRBV7-9 and TRBJ2-5; D is possibly TRBD2 (5 bases). Trimming left V 5 bases short and J 5 bases short, with 18 bases between. This CDR3 spans 15 amino acids. Germline CDR1 is SEHNR and CDR2 is FQNEAQ (reference sequence). The CDR3 DNA reads TGTGCCAGCAGCCCGCGGGCCACCTTCCGGGAGACCCAGTACTTC. As protein: CASSPRATFRETQYF.

V is TRBV29-1 and J is TRBJ1-1, with D uncertain. V was shortened by 2 bases and J by 7 bases, with 8 bases between the two germline ends. This CDR3 spans 11 amino acids. Germline V CDR1 and CDR2: SQVTM, ANQGSEA. CDR3 coding DNA: TGCAGCGTTGAACCGCAGATTGAAGCTTTCTTT. Translation gives CSVEPQIEAFF.

This clonotype was picked up many times. The J gene is TRBJ2-7, the V gene TRBV6-1, with 9 bases fitting TRBD2. Losses at the gene ends were 1 base for V and 1 base for J; bases not matched to a gene: 2. In germline, CDR1 is MNHNS, CDR2 SASEGT. This CDR3 region has 15 residues. The CDR3 region is CASSEGLAGSYEQYF. CDR3 nucleotide sequence: TGTGCCAGCAGTGAAGGTCTAGCGGGATCCTACGAGCAGTACTTC.

The table lists this clonotype with a few counts. The chain links TRBV15 to TRBJ2-1, with TRBD2 matching 8 bases. The junction had 12 bases not matched to a gene; V was cut back by 3 bases and J by 5 bases. Germline V gene lookup returns CDR1 LNHNV and CDR2 YYDKDF (reference sequence). The CDR3 is made up of 17 amino acids. The CDR3 here is CATSSPSQRETHNEQFF. In DNA form, the CDR3 reads TGTGCCACCAGCAGTCCTTCCCAGCGGGAGACTCACAATGAGCAGTTCTTC. Full variable domain (missing parts from reference TRBV15 and TRBJ2-1): DAMVIQNPRYQVTQFGKPVTLSCSQTLNHNVMYWYQQKSSQAPKLLFHYYDKDFNNEADTPDNFQSRRPNTSFCFLDIRSPGLGDTAMYLCATSSPSQRETHNEQFFGPGTRLTVL.

The rearrangement links TRBV5-8 to TRBJ1-2; TRBD1 is a possible D gene (5 bases). From germline, CDR1 is SGHTS and CDR2 YDEGEE. This CDR3 is 12 amino acids long. V was trimmed by 4 bases and J by 4 bases, leaving 8 bases between them. The chain's CDR3 is CASSTGLYGYTF. CDR3 DNA sequence: TGTGCCAGCAGCACGGGACTCTATGGCTACACCTTC. The variable domain in full, completed from reference TRBV5-8 and TRBJ1-2, reads EAGVTQSPTHLIKTRGQQATLRCSPISGHTSVYWYQQALGLGLQFLLWYDEGEERNRGNFPPRFSGRQFPNYSSELNVNALELEDSALYLCASSTGLYGYTFGSGTRLTVV.

The sample holds a few counts of this clonotype. The rearrangement links TRBV20-1 to TRBJ1-1, with D possibly TRBD1 on 6 matching bases. V was cut by 0 bases and J by 4 bases, with 12 bases left in between. Germline CDR1 and CDR2: DFQATT and SNEGSKA (reference sequence). The CDR3 has 14 residues. The CDR3 reads CSARDLGGPTEAFF. CDR3 DNA sequence: TGCAGTGCTAGAGATCTCGGGGGGCCCACTGAAGCTTTCTTT.

The chain couples TRBV29-1 to TRBJ2-7; D call uncertain. Germline V gene sequence: CDR1 SQVTM, CDR2 ANQGSEA. Trimming took 0 bases from V and 0 from J, leaving 3 bases between them. The CDR3 length is 12 residues. CDR3 in amino acids: CSVEDNSYEQYF. The CDR3 DNA follows: TGCAGCGTTGAAGACAACTCCTACGAGCAGTACTTC.

The rearrangement joins TRBV20-1 to TRBJ1-1, with no clear D. The length of the CDR3 is 14 residues. The germline V gene encodes CDR1 DFQATT and CDR2 SNEGSKA (reference sequence). Between the trimmed V and J ends, which lost 3 bases and 3 bases, there was a span of 14 bases. The CDR3: CSARIGLRDTEAFF. The CDR3 DNA is TGCAGTGCTAGGATCGGGCTGCGAGACACTGAAGCTTTCTTT.

This chain joins TRBV4-2 and TRBJ2-1; 7 nucleotides agree with TRBD2. Germline loops: CDR1 LGHNA, CDR2 YNFKEQ. V shed 3 bases and J 4 bases; nucleotides not matched to a gene: 9. CDR3 size: 16 residues. The CDR3 reads CASSQASGISYNEQFF. CDR3 DNA: TGTGCCAGCAGCCAGGCAAGCGGGATCTCGTACAATGAGCAGTTCTTC.

This clonotype has just a few counts. J is TRBJ1-5 and V is TRBV20-1; maybe TRBD1 (6 bases). V lost 2 bases and J lost 2, with 13 bases in between. The CDR3 contains 15 residues. Germline V gives CDR1 DFQATT, CDR2 SNEGSKA (reference sequence). CDR3 protein: CSARPTGSRNQPQHF. CDR3 DNA sequence: TGCAGTGCTAGACCTACAGGGAGTCGCAATCAGCCCCAGCATTTT.